The entry that follows covers one TCR beta chain sequence. The antigen remains unidentified. The sample is drawn from a study of identical twins. Overall study findings and caveats: Models underestimated how often monozygotic twins shared out-of-frame TCR alpha. Its conclusions, products of cross-sectional statistical analysis, did not come from following the same donors.

Germline CDR1 reads LNHDA; CDR2 reads SQIVND (reference sequence). Trimming cost V 6 bases and J 0 bases, with 15 bases left between them. This CDR3 region has 16 residues. One entry per CDR3 protein, called by TCRdb with MiXCR from the 5' RACE reads. The table lists about 810,000 distinct CDR3 sequences, 9% to 15% of them singletons. Another study also made use of these data, one on yellow fever vaccine responses in identical twins.

The sequenced sample was PBMCs. The source of this sequence is a woman under 30 in good health. This chain joins TRBV19 and TRBJ1-5, with a weak D call TRBD1 (5 bases). DNA for the CDR3: TGTGCCAGTAGCAGTGGGGGGGTGAATAGCAATCAGCCCCAGCATTTT. Its translation: CASSSGGVNSNQPQHF.